This T cell receptor beta chain came from a study of CD8 T cells in Susac syndrome. The authors reverse transcribed roughly 0.5 to 1 ug RNA with random hexamers. A multiplex approach, immunoSEQ multiplex PCR, amplified TCR beta CDR3 across 54 Vbeta and 13 Jbeta. TCRdb re-analysed the immunoSEQ multiplex PCR reads in MiXCR, keeping a single row per CDR3 protein. The sample has about 150,000 distinct CDR3 sequences; less than 97% are singletons. The CDR3 contains 15 residues. The J segment lost 2 bases and the V segment lost 8 bases, leaving 12 bases of the junction unmatched. The germline gives CDR1 MNHEY, CDR2 SMNVEV (reference sequence).

The gene calls are TRBV27 and TRBJ2-7; 7 bases line up with TRBD1. The sample taken for sequencing was CD8+ T cells from PBMCs. The clonotype was recovered from a human donor with multiple sclerosis. The CDR3 loop is CASSYGWGQTYEQYF. In nucleotides, the CDR3 is TGTGCCAGCTCCTACGGTTGGGGACAGACCTACGAGCAGTACTTC.